The clone carrying this T cell receptor (beta chain) has a count of ten or more. Its antigen is as yet unknown. CDR3 length: 14 amino acids. Trimming pared 5 bases from V and 3 bases from J, leaving 13 bases between. Using its own MiXCR run on the reads, TCRdb lists one record per CDR3 protein. The sample records some 310,000 distinct CDR3 sequences, roughly 25% being singletons. This specimen belongs to a study of T cell repertoires in cytomegalovirus infection. Study-wide context: Both recently identified HLA-C-restricted and well-studied HLA-B-restricted CMV epitopes were used in the study.

This receptor was identified in a human donor in good health (CMV status not recorded). Some clones in this sample may be carry-over from other donors' samples. Sequencing was performed on cultured PBMCs, taken from culture after CMV antigen stimulation. This chain uses TRBV12-3 or TRBV12-4 with TRBJ1-2; D might be TRBD1 (6 bases). In DNA, the CDR3 is TGTGCCAGCAGTCTAGTAGGGACATACTATGGCTACACCTTC. Translation: CASSLVGTYYGYTF.